The clone carrying this TCR beta chain has at least ten counts. This entry comes from a study of low-dose radiotherapy and immunotherapy resistance in tumors. The wider study: The study delivered 0.5 Gy per fraction every 2 weeks to Cohort 1, totaling 6.5 Gy.

This sample's time point: after trial treatment. Treatment here: LDRT plus nivolumab, ipilimumab, low-dose cyclophosphamide and aspirin (RACIN trial). This CDR3 spans 18 amino acids. Germline V lookup: CDR1 LNHNV, CDR2 YYDKDF (reference sequence). The trim removed 1 base at V and 8 bases at J, leaving 14 bases unmatched. cDNA synthesis used a TRAV/TRBV-specific primer set for both chains. Using a constant-region primer together with a V-primer adapter, TCRs were subjected to roughly 18 PCR cycles of amplification. TCRdb recomputed calls from the reads with MiXCR, one row per CDR3 protein. The data show tens of thousands of distinct CDR3 sequences, 20% to 25% seen once.

Specimen: PBMCs, collected after low-dose radiotherapy plus immunotherapy. This chain links TRBV15 with TRBJ2-1; TRBD1 matches at 10 bases. The clonotype was recovered from a female donor with ovarian cancer. CDR3 in amino acids: CATSRGLLGTGERDEQFF. In nucleotides, the CDR3 is TGTGCCACCAGCAGAGGACTACTCGGGACAGGGGAGAGGGATGAGCAGTTCTTC.